This T cell receptor beta chain was profiled in a study of CD8 T cells in ankylosing spondylitis. TCRdb reanalysed the 5' RACE reads using MiXCR and keeps one entry per CDR3 protein. Of about 300,000 distinct CDR3 sequences listed, more than 20% are singletons. The CDR3 has 17 amino acids. V was shortened by 6 bases and J by 2 bases, with 25 bases between the two germline ends. Germline CDR1 and CDR2: SQVTM and ANQGSEA. Sequenced: blood, either unsorted or a sorted T cell fraction (not recorded which). The TCR originated in a female donor with ankylosing spondylitis or in good health (not recorded which). The rearrangement joins TRBV29-1 to TRBJ2-5, with D perhaps TRBD1 (5 bases). The DNA of the CDR3 is TGCAGCGTCGTCCGGAGTGTACTGGACACCTTACAAGAGACCCAGTACTTC. Its protein is CSVVRSVLDTLQETQYF.